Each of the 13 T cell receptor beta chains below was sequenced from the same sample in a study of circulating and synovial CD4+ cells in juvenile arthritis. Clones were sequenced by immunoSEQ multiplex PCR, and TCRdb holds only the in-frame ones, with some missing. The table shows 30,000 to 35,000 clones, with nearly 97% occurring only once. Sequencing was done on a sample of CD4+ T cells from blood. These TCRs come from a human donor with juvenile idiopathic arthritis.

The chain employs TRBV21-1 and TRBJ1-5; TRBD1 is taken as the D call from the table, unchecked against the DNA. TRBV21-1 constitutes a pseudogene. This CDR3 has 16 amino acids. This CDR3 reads CASSQEDRPPRQPQHF. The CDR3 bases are TGTGCCAGCAGCCAAGAGGACAGGCCACCCCGGCAGCCCCAGCATTTT.

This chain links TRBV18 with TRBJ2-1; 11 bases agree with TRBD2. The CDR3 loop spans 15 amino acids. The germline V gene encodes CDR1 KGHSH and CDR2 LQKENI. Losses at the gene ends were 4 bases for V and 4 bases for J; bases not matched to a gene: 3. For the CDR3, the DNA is TGTGCCAGCTCACTAGCGGGGGGGATATACAATGAGCAGTTCTTC. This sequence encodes CASSLAGGIYNEQFF.

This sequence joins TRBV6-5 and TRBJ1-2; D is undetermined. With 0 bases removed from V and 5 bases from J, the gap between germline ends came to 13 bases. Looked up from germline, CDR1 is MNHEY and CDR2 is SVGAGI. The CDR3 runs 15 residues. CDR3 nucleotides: TGTGCCAGCAGTTACTCGTTGGTTTCGACTTATGGCTACACCTTC. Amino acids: CASSYSLVSTYGYTF.

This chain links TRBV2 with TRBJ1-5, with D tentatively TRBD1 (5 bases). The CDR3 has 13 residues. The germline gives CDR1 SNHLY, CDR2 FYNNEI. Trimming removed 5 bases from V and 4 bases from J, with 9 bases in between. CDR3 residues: CASSTGSNQPQHF. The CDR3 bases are TGTGCCAGCAGTACAGGTAGTAATCAGCCCCAGCATTTT.

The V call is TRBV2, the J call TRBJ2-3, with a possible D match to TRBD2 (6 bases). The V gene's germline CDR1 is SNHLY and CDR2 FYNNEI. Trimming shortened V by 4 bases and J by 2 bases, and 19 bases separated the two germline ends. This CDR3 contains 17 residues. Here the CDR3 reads CASSGPPGGGNTDTQYF. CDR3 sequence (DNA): TGTGCCAGCAGTGGCCCCCCGGGTGGAGGGAACACAGATACGCAGTATTTT.

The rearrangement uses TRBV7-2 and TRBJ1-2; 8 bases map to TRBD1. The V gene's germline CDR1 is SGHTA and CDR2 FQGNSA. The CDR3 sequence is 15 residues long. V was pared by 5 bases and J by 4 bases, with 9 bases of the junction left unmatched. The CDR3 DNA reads TGTGCCAGCAGCCCCTCGACAGGGGCTCGCTATGGCTACACCTTC. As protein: CASSPSTGARYGYTF.

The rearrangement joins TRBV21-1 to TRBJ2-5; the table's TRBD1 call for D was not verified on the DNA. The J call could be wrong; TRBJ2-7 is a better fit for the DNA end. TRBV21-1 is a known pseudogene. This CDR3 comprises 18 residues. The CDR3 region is CASDRGIFRLAGSYEQYF. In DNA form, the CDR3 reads TGTGCCAGCGACAGGGGGATATTTCGATTAGCCGGCTCCTACGAGCAGTACTTC.

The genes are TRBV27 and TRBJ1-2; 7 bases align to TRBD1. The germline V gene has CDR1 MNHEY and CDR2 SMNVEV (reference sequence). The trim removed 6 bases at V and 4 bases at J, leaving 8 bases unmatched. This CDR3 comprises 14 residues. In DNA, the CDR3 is TGTGCCAGCAGCCCTCAGACAGGGTTCTATGGCTACACCTTC. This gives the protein CASSPQTGFYGYTF.

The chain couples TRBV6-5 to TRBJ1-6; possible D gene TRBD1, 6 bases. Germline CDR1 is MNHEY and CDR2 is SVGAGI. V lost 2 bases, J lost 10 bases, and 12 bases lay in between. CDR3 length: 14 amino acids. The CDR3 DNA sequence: TGTGCCAGCAGTTACACGGGACAACGGTCACCCCTCCACTTT. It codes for CASSYTGQRSPLHF.

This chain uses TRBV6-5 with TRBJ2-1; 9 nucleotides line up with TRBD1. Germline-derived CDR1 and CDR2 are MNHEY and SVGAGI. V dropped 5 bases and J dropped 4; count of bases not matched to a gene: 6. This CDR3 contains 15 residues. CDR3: CASSAVGQGYNEQFF. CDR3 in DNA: TGTGCCAGCAGTGCGGTCGGACAGGGGTACAATGAGCAGTTCTTC.

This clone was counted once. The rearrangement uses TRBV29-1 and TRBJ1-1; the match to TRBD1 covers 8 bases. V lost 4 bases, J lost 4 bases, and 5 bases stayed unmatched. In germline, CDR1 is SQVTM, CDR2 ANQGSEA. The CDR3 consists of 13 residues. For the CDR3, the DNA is TGCAGCGTTGGAGAAACAGGGGGCACTGAAGCTTTCTTT. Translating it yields CSVGETGGTEAFF.

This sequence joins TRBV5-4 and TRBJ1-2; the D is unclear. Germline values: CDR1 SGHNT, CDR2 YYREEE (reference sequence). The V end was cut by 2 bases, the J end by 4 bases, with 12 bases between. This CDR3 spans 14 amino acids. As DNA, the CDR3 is TGTGCCAGCAGCTTTGTATCAGGTGGCTATGGCTACACCTTC. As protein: CASSFVSGGYGYTF.

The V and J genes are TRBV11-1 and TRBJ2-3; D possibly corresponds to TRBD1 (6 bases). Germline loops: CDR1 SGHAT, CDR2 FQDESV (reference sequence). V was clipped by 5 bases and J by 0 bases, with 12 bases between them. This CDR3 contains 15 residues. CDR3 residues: CASSAGTLSTDTQYF. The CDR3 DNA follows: TGTGCCAGCAGCGCCGGGACATTGAGCACAGATACGCAGTATTTT.